This TCR beta chain was profiled in a study of T cells in Graves' hyperthyroidism and ophthalmopathy. Whole-study results and caveats: Ophthalmopathy was identified by the model a median 6.5 months ahead of onset.

RNA transcripts served as the template for amplifying TCR beta CDR3 regions. HTBI primers were used for first-round RT-PCR of the TCR CDR3. TCRdb reprocessed the multiplex PCR reads via MiXCR and lists one record per CDR3 protein. This table has roughly 330,000 distinct CDR3 sequences, around 17% appearing once. The sample holds many counts of this clonotype. Its matching antigen is unknown. The CDR3 spans 18 residues. Deletions cut 4 bases from V and 0 bases from J, with 19 bases between. The germline CDR1 and CDR2 sequences are SGHAT and FQNNGV. The chain has TRBV11-2 and TRBJ1-3; the D is unclear. This TCR came from a man aged 25 to 45 with Graves' hyperthyroidism. Sequencing used blood. CDR3 nucleotides: TGTGCCAGCAGCTACCCGACCGTCCGCCTTAGCTCTGGAAACACCATATATTTT. It specifies CASSYPTVRLSSGNTIYF.